These 20 T cell receptor beta chains were sequenced from one sample in a study of T cells in localized non-small cell lung cancer. Sequenced by immunoSEQ multiplex PCR; TCRdb stores in-frame clones only, minus some. Here the sample spans 70,000 to 100,000 clones, under 95% being singletons. The sequencing used PBMCs, collected before any cancer treatment. These receptors were taken from a woman aged 40-75 years with stage II squamous cell lung carcinoma.

As to this clone: An end of the junction does not agree with germline; a read error may underlie this. V and J are TRBV6-5 and TRBJ2-1; D remains unclear. This CDR3 comprises 11 residues. Germline V CDR1 and CDR2: MNHEY, SVGAGI. In nucleotides, the CDR3 is TGTGCCAGCAGTTACTTTTCCGGCCCGCTCTTC. It translates to CASSYFSGPLF.

CDR3 bases: TGTGCCAGCAGCTTAGCCCCGCTAGCGGGAGCTGAGACCCAGTACTTC. The encoded protein is CASSLAPLAGAETQYF. The chain couples TRBV7-2 to TRBJ2-5; 10 bases align to TRBD2. The CDR3 is 16 amino acids. CDR1 and CDR2 from the germline V gene are SGHTA and FQGNSA. J gave up 5 bases and V 0 bases, and 6 bases lay outside the gene matches.

This clone was detected only once. This chain connects TRBV29-1 to TRBJ2-5; tentative D call: TRBD1 (5 bases). Germline V gene data show CDR1 as SQVTM and CDR2 as ANQGSEA. CDR3 length equals 12 residues. V was trimmed by 6 bases and J by 5 bases, leaving 13 bases between them. CDR3 residues: CSVNTGMETQYF. The DNA of the CDR3 is TGCAGCGTCAACACAGGAATGGAGACCCAGTACTTC.

The V call is TRBV6-6, the J call TRBJ2-7, with D unclear. Per germline, CDR1 MNHNY and CDR2 SVGAGI (reference sequence). Trimming took off 6 bases at V and 1 base at J, with 16 bases between the two ends. CDR3 length: 15 residues. CDR3 sequence: CASSSGRRWSYEQYF. CDR3 in DNA: TGTGCCAGCAGCTCAGGACGTAGGTGGTCCTACGAGCAGTACTTC.

The V call is TRBV18, the J call TRBJ2-1, with D unresolved. The V gene's germline CDR1 is KGHSH and CDR2 LQKENI. The CDR3 is 16 residues long. The V and J ends lost 2 bases and 0 bases respectively, with 11 bases between them. The CDR3 spells CASSPSTLRSYNEQFF. The CDR3 region has the DNA TGTGCCAGCTCACCATCGACCCTTCGCTCCTACAATGAGCAGTTCTTC.

The rearrangement links TRBV19 to TRBJ2-1; D is unresolved. V gave up 3 bases and J gave up 7 bases, with 10 bases separating them. Germline values: CDR1 LNHDA, CDR2 SQIVND (reference sequence). The CDR3 has 13 amino acids. The CDR3 is CASSMVTVNEQFF. CDR3 DNA sequence: TGTGCCAGTAGTATGGTTACCGTAAATGAGCAGTTCTTC.

The chain carries TRBV9 and TRBJ2-5; a possible D gene is TRBD2 (7 bases). Germline V gene sequence: CDR1 SGDLS, CDR2 YYNGEE. The V end was cut by 5 bases, the J end by 5 bases, with 16 bases between. The CDR3 contains 14 residues. CDR3 residues: CASSVGGLGETQYF. The CDR3 DNA reads as TGTGCCAGCAGTGTGGGGGGGCTCGGCGAGACCCAGTACTTC.

This chain joins TRBV4-1 and TRBJ1-4, with no clear D. CDR1 and CDR2 from the germline V gene are MGHRA and YSYEKL. The length of the CDR3 is 13 residues. The V end lost 1 base, the J end lost 8 bases, and 8 bases lay between the germline ends. This chain's CDR3 is CASSQARREKLFF. DNA of the CDR3: TGCGCCAGCAGCCAAGCTAGAAGGGAAAAACTGTTTTTT.

The rearrangement joins TRBV7-6 to TRBJ2-1; D unclear. Looked up from germline, CDR1 is SGHVS and CDR2 is FNYEAQ. V lost 5 bases and J 5 bases, leaving 16 bases between the germline ends. This CDR3 is 15 amino acids long. The DNA of the CDR3 is TGTGCCAGCAGCGATAGTCCTCCCAACCACAATGAGCAGTTCTTC. Its protein product is CASSDSPPNHNEQFF.

The J gene is TRBJ2-7, the V gene TRBV18; tentative D call: TRBD1 (6 bases). The germline V and J ends were trimmed by 6 bases and 1 base, with 22 bases remaining between them. This CDR3 has 17 residues. Germline V gene lookup returns CDR1 KGHSH and CDR2 LQKENI. The CDR3 region has the DNA TGTGCCAGCTCCATTGGGATGTTCAAGGGGGTATCCTACGAGCAGTACTTC. This translates into CASSIGMFKGVSYEQYF.

A word on this clone: This specimen includes other DNA sequences encoding the same CDR3. The chain links TRBV28 to TRBJ1-2; 7 bases fit TRBD1. Germline CDR1 and CDR2: MDHEN and SYDVKM. The V segment lost 4 bases and the J segment 0 bases; nucleotides outside the gene matches: 2. The length of the CDR3 is 14 residues. The CDR3 spells CASSSGTANYGYTF. The CDR3 region has the DNA TGTGCCAGCAGTTCAGGGACAGCTAACTATGGCTACACCTTC.

V and J are TRBV30 and TRBJ1-2, with 7 nucleotides matching TRBD1. Germline CDR1 GTSNPN, CDR2 SVGIG (reference sequence). The junction had 12 bases not matched to a gene; V was cut back by 4 bases and J by 4 bases. The CDR3 contains 15 residues. The CDR3 DNA sequence: TGTGCCTGGATTATAGGGACAGAGGGAGCCTATGGCTACACCTTC. Its protein is CAWIIGTEGAYGYTF.

This clone was observed once. The rearrangement joins TRBV7-2 to TRBJ2-1; 7 bases match TRBD2. CDR1 is SGHTA, CDR2 FQGNSA, per germline. This CDR3 comprises 15 residues. V gave up 3 bases and J gave up 5 bases; unmatched junction bases: 7. The CDR3 protein is CASSFSGRLNNEQFF. DNA for the CDR3: TGTGCCAGCAGCTTTTCCGGGAGGTTGAACAATGAGCAGTTCTTC.

The rearrangement joins TRBV4-1 to TRBJ1-1, with a tentative D call TRBD1 (5 bases). V was cut by 0 bases and J by 4 bases, with 24 bases left in between. CDR1 is MGHRA, CDR2 YSYEKL, per germline. This CDR3 contains 19 residues. The CDR3 coding sequence is TGCGCCAGCAGCCAAGATCCCGGCGCGACAGAACGAGCCGGCACTGAAGCTTTCTTT. Its translation is CASSQDPGATERAGTEAFF.

This chain joins TRBV7-9 and TRBJ2-3; 8 nucleotides agree with TRBD2. CDR1 is SEHNR and CDR2 is FQNEAQ in the germline V gene (reference sequence). V lost 2 bases and J lost 6; bases outside the gene matches: 7. The CDR3 covers 15 residues. CDR3 sequence reads: CASSLPGLALDTQYF. CDR3 sequence (DNA): TGTGCCAGCAGCTTACCCGGACTAGCACTGGATACGCAGTATTTT.

The J gene is TRBJ2-5, the V gene TRBV6-5; tentative D call: TRBD1 (5 bases). The CDR3 is 14 residues long. V was pared by 6 bases and J by 5 bases, with 16 bases between. Germline V gene data show CDR1 as MNHEY and CDR2 as SVGAGI. The CDR3 region is CASSRRIKGETQYF. In nucleotides, the CDR3 is TGTGCCAGCAGCCGCAGAATTAAGGGGGAGACCCAGTACTTC.

The chain employs TRBV6-6 and TRBJ1-3; D is ambiguous. CDR1 and CDR2 from the germline V gene are MNHNY and SVGAGI (reference sequence). Trimming cost V 7 bases and J 0 bases, with 13 bases left between them. The CDR3 has 15 amino acids. This CDR3 is CASNLGGSSGNTIYF. The CDR3 DNA reads as TGTGCCAGCAACCTAGGCGGGAGCTCTGGAAACACCATATATTTT.

This chain links TRBV11-3 with TRBJ2-1; D call uncertain. Trimming took 2 bases from V and 6 from J, leaving 8 bases between them. This CDR3 is built from 13 residues. The germline V gene has CDR1 SGHNT and CDR2 YENEEA. Here the CDR3 reads CASSLNTVNEQFF. CDR3 sequence (DNA): TGTGCCAGCAGCTTAAATACAGTCAATGAGCAGTTCTTC.

V usage is TRBV27 and J usage is TRBJ1-1; D unclear. The CDR3 is 13 amino acids. The germline V gene has CDR1 MNHEY and CDR2 SMNVEV (reference sequence). Trimming removed 6 bases from V and 0 bases from J, with 8 bases in between. The DNA for the CDR3 is TGTGCCAGCAGGGGCAGGCTGAACACTGAAGCTTTCTTT. It yields the protein CASRGRLNTEAFF.

The CDR3 nucleotides read TGCAGCGTTGGAGACAGGGGAGGCACTGAAGCTTTCTTT. Translation: CSVGDRGGTEAFF. The rearrangement joins TRBV29-1 to TRBJ1-1; 8 bases are a match to TRBD1. The germline V gene encodes CDR1 SQVTM and CDR2 ANQGSEA. The CDR3 runs to 13 residues. J lost 4 bases, V lost 4 bases, and 5 bases had no gene match.